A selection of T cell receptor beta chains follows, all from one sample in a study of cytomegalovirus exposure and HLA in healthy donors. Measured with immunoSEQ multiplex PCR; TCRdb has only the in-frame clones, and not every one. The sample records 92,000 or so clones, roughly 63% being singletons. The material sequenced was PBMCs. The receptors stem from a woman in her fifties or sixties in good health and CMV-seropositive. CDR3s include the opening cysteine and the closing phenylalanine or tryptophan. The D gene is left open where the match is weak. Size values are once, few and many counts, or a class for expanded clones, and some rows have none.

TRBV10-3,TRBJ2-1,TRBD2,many,TGTGCCATCAGTGTGAGCGGGGGGGCAAGTAATGAGCAGTTCTTC,CAISVSGGASNEQFF
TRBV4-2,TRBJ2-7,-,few,TGTGCCAGCAGCCAAGATGGAGGGAACTACGAGCAGTACTTC,CASSQDGGNYEQYF
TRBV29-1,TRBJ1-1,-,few,TGCAGCGTTGAGGCAGGGTCCACTGAAGCTTTCTTT,CSVEAGSTEAFF
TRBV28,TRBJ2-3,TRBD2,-,TGTGCCAGCAGCGACGCCGGGACTAGTCTCTCAGATACGCAGTATTTT,CASSDAGTSLSDTQYF
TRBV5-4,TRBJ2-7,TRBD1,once,TGTGCCAGCAGCCCGGGACAGGGGTCAGCCTACGAGCAGTACTTC,CASSPGQGSAYEQYF
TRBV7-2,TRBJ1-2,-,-,TGTGCCAGCACCCGGTCCCAACCTGACTATGGCTACACCTTC,CASTRSQPDYGYTF
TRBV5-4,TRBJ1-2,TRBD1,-,TGTGCCAGCAGCCCCGGGACAGGGGTACGAGGCTACACCTTC,CASSPGTGVRGYTF
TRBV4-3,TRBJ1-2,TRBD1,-,TGCGCCAGCAGCCAAGATGGGGCTGGGTACAGGGGGCAGGGTGGCTACACCTTC,CASSQDGAGYRGQGGYTF
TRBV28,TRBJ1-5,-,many,TGTGCCAGCAGTTTTTCAGGTAGCAATCAGCCCCAGCATTTT,CASSFSGSNQPQHF
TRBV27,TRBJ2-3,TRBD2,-,TGTGCCAGCAGTCGCGGGACTAGCGGCACAGATACGCAGTATTTT,CASSRGTSGTDTQYF
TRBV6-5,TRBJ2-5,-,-,TGTGCCAGCAGCCGGACCGGGACTTACGAGACCCAGTACTTC,CASSRTGTYETQYF
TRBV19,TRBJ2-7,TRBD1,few,TGTGCCAGTAGTCACGGGCATCCGGACAGGCCTTCCTACGAGCAGTACTTC,CASSHGHPDRPSYEQYF
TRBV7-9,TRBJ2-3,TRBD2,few,TGTGCCAGCAGCCCCTCACTAGCGGGGGGCCGCACAGATACGCAGTATTTT,CASSPSLAGGRTDTQYF
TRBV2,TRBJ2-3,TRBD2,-,TGTGCCAGCACCGAACTAGCGGGGAGCACAGATACGCAGTATTTT,CASTELAGSTDTQYF
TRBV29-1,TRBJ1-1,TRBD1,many,TGCAGCGTTGAACCGGGACAGGGGAGTGAAGCTTTCTTT,CSVEPGQGSEAFF
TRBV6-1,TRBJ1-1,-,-,TGTGCCAGCAGCCTTAGTTCCACTGAAGCTTTCTTT,CASSLSSTEAFF
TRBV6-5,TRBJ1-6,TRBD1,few,TGTGCCAGCAACAGTCCGGGACAGGGGAATTCACCCCTCCACTTT,CASNSPGQGNSPLHF
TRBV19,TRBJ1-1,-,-,TGTGCCAGTAGTATCGAGGGTTCAGCTTTCTTT,CASSIEGSAFF
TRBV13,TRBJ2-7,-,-,TGTGCCAGCAGCTTAGGGACTGGAGCCTCCTACGAGCAGTACTTC,CASSLGTGASYEQYF
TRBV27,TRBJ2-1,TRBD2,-,TGTGCCAGCACCCCAAGCGGGGTGAATGAGCAGTTCTTC,CASTPSGVNEQFF
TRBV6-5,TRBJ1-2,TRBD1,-,TGTGCCAGCAGTTCAAACAGGGGATCGAACTATGGCTACACCTTC,CASSSNRGSNYGYTF
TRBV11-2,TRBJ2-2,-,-,TGTGCCAGCAGCTACCTCCGGGACACCGGGGAGCTGTTTTTT,CASSYLRDTGELFF
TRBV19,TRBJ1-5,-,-,TGTGCCAGTAGTATCGATAAGAACGGGGGTCAGCCCCAGCATTTT,CASSIDKNGGQPQHF
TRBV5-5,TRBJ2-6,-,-,TGTGCCAGCAGCTTGAGATCCTACGAGGCCAACGTCCTGACTTTC,CASSLRSYEANVLTF
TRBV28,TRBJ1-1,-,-,TGTGCCAGCAGTAAATGGACAGACCTTAACACTGAAGCTTTCTTT,CASSKWTDLNTEAFF
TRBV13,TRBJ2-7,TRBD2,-,TGTGCCAGCAGCTGGCAACGGGGGGTTTCCGACGAGCAGTACTTC,CASSWQRGVSDEQYF
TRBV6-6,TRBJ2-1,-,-,TGTGCCAGCAGTTACTCCCCATTAGCTGACAATGAGCAGTTCTTC,CASSYSPLADNEQFF
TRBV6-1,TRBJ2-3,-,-,TGTGCCACCGCAGACCGACAGGCCCCGACAGATACGCAGTATTTT,CATADRQAPTDTQYF
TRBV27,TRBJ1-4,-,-,TGTGCCAGCAGTTCCCCAGCGGTGTTGGGTGAAAAACTGTTTTTT,CASSSPAVLGEKLFF
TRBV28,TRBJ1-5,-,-,TGTGCCAGCACTTTGCCAGGGGATCAGCCCCAGCATTTT,CASTLPGDQPQHF
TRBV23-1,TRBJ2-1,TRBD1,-,TGCGCCAGCAGCCCGCAATGGGGGGGACAGGGTAGAAATGAGCAGTTCTTC,CASSPQWGGQGRNEQFF
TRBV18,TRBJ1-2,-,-,TGTGCCAGCTCACCACGGTCGGGGGAAGGCTACACCTTC,CASSPRSGEGYTF
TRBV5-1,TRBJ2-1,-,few,TGCGCCAGCAGCCTGGACTTAAGCTCCTACAATGAGCAGTTCTTC,CASSLDLSSYNEQFF
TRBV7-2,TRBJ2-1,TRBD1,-,TGTGCCAGCAGCACCGGGACAGGGAATGAGCAGTTCTTC,CASSTGTGNEQFF
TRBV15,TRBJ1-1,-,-,TGTGCCACCAGCAGAGCTGGGGGAGGCACTGAAGCTTTCTTT,CATSRAGGGTEAFF
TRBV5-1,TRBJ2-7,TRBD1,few,TGCGCCAGCAGCTACGGGACAGGGGACTACGAGCAGTACTTC,CASSYGTGDYEQYF
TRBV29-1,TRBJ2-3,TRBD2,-,TGCAGCACTACGCGGGGGGGCGAGGTAGATACGCAGTATTTT,CSTTRGGEVDTQYF
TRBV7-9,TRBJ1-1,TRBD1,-,TGTGCCAGCAGTGCCCAGGGGGCGAGGACTGAAGCTTTCTTT,CASSAQGARTEAFF
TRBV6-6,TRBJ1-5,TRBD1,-,TGTGCCAGCAGCGAACAGGGGGCGCCGAGCAATCAGCCCCAGCATTTT,CASSEQGAPSNQPQHF
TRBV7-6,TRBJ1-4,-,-,TGTGCCAGCAGTCGGGCCGGGACAATTAATGAAAAACTGTTTTTT,CASSRAGTINEKLFF
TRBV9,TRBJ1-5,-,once,TGTGCCAGCAGCGTCGGGGGTTATAGCAATCAGCCCCAGCATTTT,CASSVGGYSNQPQHF
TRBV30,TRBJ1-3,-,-,TGTGCCTGGAGGACAGAAGGAAACACCATATATTTT,CAWRTEGNTIYF
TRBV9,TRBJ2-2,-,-,TGTGCCAGCAGCGTAGGGCCCGGGAAGGTGACCGGGGAGCTGTTTTTT,CASSVGPGKVTGELFF
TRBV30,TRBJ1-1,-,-,TGTGCCTGGAAAGCGCTGGCCACTGAAGCTTTCTTT,CAWKALATEAFF
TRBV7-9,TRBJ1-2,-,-,TGTGCCAGCAGCCCGGACAGTAACTATGGCTACACCTTC,CASSPDSNYGYTF
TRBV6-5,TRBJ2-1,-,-,TGTGCCAGCAGCGGGGAAAGCTCCTACAATGAGCAGTTCTTC,CASSGESSYNEQFF
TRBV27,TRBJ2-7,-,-,TGTGCCAGTCGAGTCGGGACACTGGTCTACGAGCAGTACTTC,CASRVGTLVYEQYF
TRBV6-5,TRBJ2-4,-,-,TGTGCCAGCAGCCTTAGAAACATTCAGTACTTC,CASSLRNIQYF
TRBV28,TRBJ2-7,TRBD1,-,TGTGCCAGCAGTCCATTAAGGGACAGTGACTACGAGCAGTACTTC,CASSPLRDSDYEQYF